This TCR beta chain stems from a study of OX40 agonist ivuxolimab in advanced cancers. Study in general: A male proportion of more than 75% was recorded, with mean age approximately 60 years and range about 20 to 90. Partial responses were achieved by three patients: one hepatocellular carcinoma, two cutaneous melanoma. General study points: Expanded peripheral T cells had an undetermined antigen specificity.

TCRdb keeps only in-frame clones here, not all; method: immunoSEQ multiplex PCR. Of fewer than 25,000 clones listed, around 90% were seen once; the top ten hold around 29%. Remarks on this clone: What it binds is not known.

Specimen: CD4+ or CD8+ T cells sorted from blood, collected in a trial of the OX40 agonist ivuxolimab. The TCR sequence derives from an adult with an advanced solid tumor such as melanoma, head and neck, liver or kidney cancer.

CDR3 nucleotide sequence: TGTGCCGGCCGGACAGGGCCAGCCTACGAGCAGTACTTC. It codes for CAGRTGPAYEQYF. This chain joins TRBV2 and TRBJ2-7; 8 bases align to TRBD1. Trimming removed 11 bases from V and 2 bases from J; junction bases left unmatched: 8. Germline CDR1 SNHLY, CDR2 FYNNEI. The CDR3 has 13 amino acids.